This T cell receptor beta chain comes out of a study of T-cell reconstitution after alpha-beta-depleted transplantation in children. Findings of the study overall: Newly made T cells mostly supplied T-cell counts and diversity one year after transplant. Several hundred expanded graft clones reportedly were the source of alpha-beta T cells about two months after transplant.

CDR3 length: 14 residues. V dropped 0 bases and J dropped 6 bases, with 13 bases sitting between them. The germline CDR1 and CDR2 sequences are DFQATT and SNEGSKA (reference sequence). Preparing the TCRbeta library involved the use of unique molecular identifiers. TCRdb re-analysed the PCR reads in MiXCR, keeping a single row per CDR3 protein. This sample yields approximately 630,000 distinct CDR3 sequences, of which about 12% are seen a single time; 0.79% belongs to the top ten. For this clonotype: The antigen is not known.

The sequencing here drew on PBMCs, taken before TCRalphabeta/CD19-depleted stem cell transplant. The chain links TRBV20-1 to TRBJ2-3, with a possible D match to TRBD2 (5 bases). This clonotype originated in a girl aged 2 to 9 with congenital amegakaryocytic thrombocytopenia, due to receive a stem cell transplant. CDR3 nucleotide sequence: TGCAGTGCTAGAGATCGGAAGGAGGCGGATACGCAGTATTTT. Translation: CSARDRKEADTQYF.